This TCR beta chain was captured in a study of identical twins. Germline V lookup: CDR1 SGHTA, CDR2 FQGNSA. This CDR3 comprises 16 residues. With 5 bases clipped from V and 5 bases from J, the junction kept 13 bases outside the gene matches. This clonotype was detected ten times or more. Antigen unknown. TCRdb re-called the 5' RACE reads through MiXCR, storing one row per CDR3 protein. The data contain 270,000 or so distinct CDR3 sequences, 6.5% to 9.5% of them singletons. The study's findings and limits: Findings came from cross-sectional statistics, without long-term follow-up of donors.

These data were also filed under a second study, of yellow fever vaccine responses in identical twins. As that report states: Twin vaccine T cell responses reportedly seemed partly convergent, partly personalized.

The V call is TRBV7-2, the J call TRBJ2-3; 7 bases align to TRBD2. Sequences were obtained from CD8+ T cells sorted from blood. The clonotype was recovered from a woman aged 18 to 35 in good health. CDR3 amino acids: CASSVLGGGRGDTQYF. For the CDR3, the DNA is TGTGCCAGCAGCGTACTGGGGGGAGGGCGGGGAGATACGCAGTATTTT.